The rows below give T cell receptor beta chains drawn from one sample of a study of T cells in Graves' hyperthyroidism and ophthalmopathy. TCRdb reprocessed the multiplex PCR reads with MiXCR, giving one entry per CDR3 protein. The table records hundreds of thousands of distinct CDR3 sequences, about 15% of them present only once. The material sequenced was blood. The receptors here all came from a man younger than 35 with Graves' ophthalmopathy. Each CDR3 is given with its conserved first and last residue. The order of the fields is J gene, clone size, D gene, V gene, CDR3 DNA, CDR3 protein. D genes are given only for firm matches. Some rows mark clone size as missing; the rest say once, few, many or name a class of expanded clone.

>TRBJ2-1|many|TRBD2|TRBV12-3/TRBV12-4
TGTGCCAGCAATATAGCGGGGGGACCCTACAATGAGCAGTTCTTC
CASNIAGGPYNEQFF
>TRBJ2-7|many|NA|TRBV7-9
TGTGCCAGCAGCCCACCATCAAGTTCCTACGAGCAGTACTTC
CASSPPSSSYEQYF
>TRBJ2-5|NA|NA|TRBV7-9
TGTGCCAACAGCTTACGACAGACGGAAGAGACCCAGTACTTC
CANSLRQTEETQYF
>TRBJ2-1|many|NA|TRBV27
TGTGCCAGCAGTTTACTAGCCAGGACTTTCAATGAGCAGTTCTTC
CASSLLARTFNEQFF
>TRBJ2-1|many|NA|TRBV4-1
TGCGCCAGCAGCCAAGATCTGGGGGGGGGCCAGAATGAGCAGTTCTTC
CASSQDLGGGQNEQFF
>TRBJ1-2|NA|TRBD1|TRBV9
TGTGCCAGCAGCGCGACAGGGGTTCGAAACTATCGTGGCTACACCTTC
CASSATGVRNYRGYTF
>TRBJ2-1|many|TRBD2|TRBV12-3/TRBV12-4
TGTGCCAGCAGTTCGGCGGTAGCGGGGGTAAATGAGCAGTTCTTC
CASSSAVAGVNEQFF
>TRBJ2-2|few|NA|TRBV18
TGTGCCAGCTCACCACTTATTACAGAGAACACCGGGGAGCTGTTTTTT
CASSPLITENTGELFF
>TRBJ2-1|NA|NA|TRBV29-1
TGCAGCGTTGATTCCATAGGTAGTGAGCAGTTCTTC
CSVDSIGSEQFF
>TRBJ1-2|many|NA|TRBV10-2
TGCGCCAGCAGTCATGGCGGGGACCCTTATGGCTACACCTTC
CASSHGGDPYGYTF
>TRBJ2-4|many|NA|TRBV11-2
TGTGCCAGCAGCTTAGGACAGGCGGGGGACATTCAGTACTTC
CASSLGQAGDIQYF
>TRBJ2-1|few|TRBD2|TRBV6-5
TGTGCCAGCAGTACTCCCGGGACTAGCGGGAGCGCCTACAATGAGCAGTTCTTC
CASSTPGTSGSAYNEQFF
>TRBJ2-7|many|TRBD1|TRBV18
TGTGCCAGCTCACCGTACACAGGGGGCGCGTCGGACGAGCAGTACTTC
CASSPYTGGASDEQYF
>TRBJ2-7|many|TRBD2|TRBV24-1
TGTGCCACCAGTGACACTGGACTAGCGGTGCGCGAGCAGTACTTC
CATSDTGLAVREQYF
>TRBJ2-7|many|TRBD2|TRBV5-1
TGCGCCAGCAGCTACGGACTAGCGTCTTACGAGCAGTACTTC
CASSYGLASYEQYF
>TRBJ2-7|NA|NA|TRBV14
TGTGCCAGCAGCCCCGCCCGGGGGCCGTTCTCCTACGAGCAGTACTTC
CASSPARGPFSYEQYF
>TRBJ1-1|NA|NA|TRBV7-9
TGTGCCAGCAGCTTACCCCGGGACTTGGGTTGGGACACTGAAGCTTTCTTT
CASSLPRDLGWDTEAFF
>TRBJ2-5|NA|NA|TRBV6-6
TGTGCCAGCAGTTACTCTTATGACAGAGAGACCCAGTACTTC
CASSYSYDRETQYF
>TRBJ2-5|NA|TRBD2|TRBV6-6
TGTGCCAGCAGTTACTCGGGACTAGCGGGAGGATCAGAGATCCAGTACTTC
CASSYSGLAGGSEIQYF
>TRBJ2-1|NA|NA|TRBV10-1
TGCGCCAGCAGTGAGTACATGGGGCGGGGTGAGCAGTTCTTC
CASSEYMGRGEQFF
>TRBJ2-3|many|NA|TRBV20-1
TGCAGTGCAAGACGACAGAGCACAGATACGCAGTATTTT
CSARRQSTDTQYF
>TRBJ1-4|few|NA|TRBV7-9
TGTGCCAGCAGCTTAAACAGGAGGAATGAAAAACTGTTTTTT
CASSLNRRNEKLFF
>TRBJ1-5|NA|TRBD1|TRBV25-1
TGTGCCAGCAGTGAGGGACAGTATAGCAATCAGCCCCAGCATTTT
CASSEGQYSNQPQHF
>TRBJ2-1|NA|NA|TRBV6-4
TGTGCCAGCGGGGCAGGGCCCAATGAGCAGTTCTTC
CASGAGPNEQFF
>TRBJ1-2|few|TRBD1|TRBV7-3
TGTGCCAGCAGGGACGATGGACAGGGTCGAGGCGGAAATGGCTACACCTTC
CASRDDGQGRGGNGYTF
>TRBJ2-7|many|NA|TRBV6-1
TGTGCCAGCATTTCGGGGGCGCTCGAGCAGTACTTC
CASISGALEQYF
>TRBJ2-1|few|NA|TRBV29-1
TGCAGCGTTGAAAGGGATACAAATGAGCAGTTCTTC
CSVERDTNEQFF
>TRBJ1-1|few|NA|TRBV6-1
TGTGCCAGCAGGGTGGGGGACACTGAAGCTTTCTTT
CASRVGDTEAFF
>TRBJ2-3|NA|TRBD2|TRBV6-2/TRBV6-3
TGTGCCAGCAGTTATTTGGGACTAGCGGGATACTCCACAGATACGCAGTATTTT
CASSYLGLAGYSTDTQYF
>TRBJ2-1|many|NA|TRBV7-9
TGTGCCAGCAGCTTAGCCGGACACAATGAGCAGTTCTTC
CASSLAGHNEQFF
>TRBJ2-7|many|TRBD1|TRBV5-1
TGCGCCAGCAGCAAAGGGACAGGGGCCCTCTCCTACGAGCAGTACTTC
CASSKGTGALSYEQYF
>TRBJ1-6|NA|NA|TRBV5-5
TGTGCCAGCAGCGTGACCTACGGAAATTCACCCCTCCACTTT
CASSVTYGNSPLHF
>TRBJ2-5|many|TRBD2|TRBV5-1
TGCGCCAGCAGCCCGGGGGGGACCGCGGGGGAGTACTTC
CASSPGGTAGEYF
>TRBJ1-2|many|TRBD1|TRBV12-5
TGTGCTAGTGGGCAGGGGGCCCTCGGGACCTATGGCTGCACCTTC
CASGQGALGTYGCTF
>TRBJ1-2|many|TRBD1|TRBV7-9
TGTGCCAGCAAATCATTCGGGGACAGGGGAGTCGATGGCTACACCTTC
CASKSFGDRGVDGYTF
>TRBJ2-7|few|TRBD2|TRBV5-4
TGTGCCAGCAGCTTGGTTCCCCCGACTAGCGGGAGTTCCTACGAGCAGTACTTC
CASSLVPPTSGSSYEQYF
>TRBJ1-5|many|TRBD1|TRBV9
TGTGCCAGCAGCGGAAAGGGGGCTAGCAATCAGCCCCAGCATTTT
CASSGKGASNQPQHF
>TRBJ2-7|NA|NA|TRBV27
TGTGCCAGCAGTTTCGGGACGGGAGAGTACGAGCAGTACTTC
CASSFGTGEYEQYF
>TRBJ1-2|few|NA|TRBV6-1
TGTGCCAGCAGAAACAGCTATGGCTACACCTTC
CASRNSYGYTF
>TRBJ2-1|few|TRBD2|TRBV19
TGTGCCAGTAGTATAGAGACTAGCAGACGGGGCAATGAGCAGTTCTTC
CASSIETSRRGNEQFF
>TRBJ1-3|many|TRBD1|TRBV2
TGTGCCAGCAGTATGACAGGGGGCGGAAACACCATATATTTT
CASSMTGGGNTIYF
>TRBJ2-1|many|NA|TRBV12-3/TRBV12-4
TGTGCCAGCAGTTTGGGGTACTACTACAATGAGCAGTTCTTC
CASSLGYYYNEQFF
>TRBJ2-7|many|NA|TRBV11-2
TGTGCCAGCAGCTTAGAAGGCATTCCAACCTACGAGCAGTACTTC
CASSLEGIPTYEQYF
>TRBJ1-5|few|NA|TRBV19
TGTGCCAGTAGTGGGTGGGGCAATCAGCCCCAGCATTTT
CASSGWGNQPQHF
>TRBJ1-2|many|TRBD1|TRBV20-1
TGCAGTGCTAGACCATCCCAGGGGGTTCTCTATGGCTACACCTTC
CSARPSQGVLYGYTF
>TRBJ2-5|many|TRBD2|TRBV20-1
TGCAGTGCGCAAGCGGGGGGGCGGGAGACCCAGTACTTC
CSAQAGGRETQYF
>TRBJ1-6|many|NA|TRBV20-1
TGCAGTGCCCCGGACAGCCCCAACTCACCCCTCCACTTT
CSAPDSPNSPLHF